This TCR beta chain was profiled in a study of shared clonotypes between healthy human individuals. Study summary: Per donor, three plates held CD4 naive cells, three held CD4 memory, two held CD8 naive and one held CD8 memory. The study's findings and limits: Naive subsets usually exceeded memory subsets in estimated richness.

Assay: immunoSEQ multiplex PCR; the TCRdb copy retains only in-frame clones and omits some. This sample carries 2 million to 3 million clones, around nine tenths of them seen once, and the ten largest clones take about 0.13%. As to this clone: As yet, its antigen is unknown. The identical CDR3 is also encoded by other nucleotide sequences in the sample.

The CDR3 has 13 amino acids. V lost 6 bases and J 4 bases, leaving 13 bases between the germline ends. Looked up from germline, CDR1 is KGHSH and CDR2 is LQKENI. The sequence was obtained from a man aged 18 to 35 in good health. The chain recombines TRBV18 with TRBJ2-7; perhaps TRBD2 as D (5 bases). Sequences were obtained from naive CD4+ T cells sorted from blood. Regarding subset: CD45RA+ positively selected. CDR3 region: CASSPPGVYEQYF. In DNA, the CDR3 is TGTGCCAGCTCCCCGCCCGGGGTATACGAGCAGTACTTC.